This T cell receptor beta chain was recovered during a study of response to subunit inactivated influenza vaccine. TCRdb itself ran the RT-PCR reads through MiXCR, one entry per CDR3 protein. The sample lists 500,000 to 550,000 distinct CDR3 sequences, less than 8% occurring once. Germline values: CDR1 SGHDN, CDR2 FVKESK. V was cut by 1 base and J by 3 bases, with 16 bases left in between. This CDR3 has 16 amino acids. This TCR derives from a man aged 45-69 years who received an inactivated influenza vaccine. This chain connects TRBV14 to TRBJ2-7; unclear D gene. The sequences come from PBMCs from blood, collected less than 30 months after vaccination. CDR3 nucleotide sequence: TGTGCCAGCAGCCAAGGCATGCCCGCCGGAAACTACGAGCAGTACTTC. It codes for CASSQGMPAGNYEQYF.